These T cell receptor beta chains were read from a single sample in a study of cytomegalovirus exposure and HLA in healthy donors. Measured with immunoSEQ multiplex PCR; TCRdb has only the in-frame clones, and not every one. The data contain approximately 220,000 clones, approximately 80% of them singletons. The specimen sequenced was PBMCs. The receptors were sampled from a woman in her 30s in good health and CMV-seropositive. The CDR3 runs from the conserved cysteine through the conserved F or W. Each record gives: D gene, V gene, CDR3 protein. D genes are given only for firm matches.

NA,TRBV4-1,CASSQAEGNTEAFF
TRBD1,TRBV5-1,CASSTRTGPPEAFF
TRBD2,TRBV7-3,CASSLGGRAETQYF
TRBD1,TRBV4-1,CASSQSRDRADTQYF
TRBD2,TRBV10-1,CASSGDSGRSNEQFF
TRBD2,TRBV7-2,CASSLLAGLYEQYF
TRBD1,TRBV28,CASSSWTGANTQYF
NA,TRBV6-1,CATKIRTWGTYEQYF
NA,TRBV19,CASSRERNQPQHF
NA,TRBV4-3,CASSQVQESGNTIYF
TRBD1,TRBV28,CASSRQGTGANVLTF
NA,TRBV19,CASSRQRAYEQYF
NA,TRBV1,CTSSQDLVTTNEKLFF
TRBD1,TRBV2,CASNQQGQETQYF
NA,TRBV18,CASSPMAALDYGYTF
TRBD2,TRBV19,CASAPGAGGYEQYF
TRBD1,TRBV5-6,CASSSDRGNYGYTF
NA,TRBV10-1,CASSEAGTKRETQYF
TRBD1,TRBV7-2,CASSTRQGDFF
NA,TRBV2,CASSEGFPLSYEQYF
NA,TRBV9,CASSVLDSEQFF
NA,TRBV5-6,CASSLRTTGEWEKLFF
NA,TRBV5-1,CASSSIHGDYGYTF
TRBD2,TRBV4-2,CASSQDSGAGGVYEQYF
NA,TRBV2,CASSEQVQGVAFF
TRBD2,TRBV4-2,CASSQRPPSGSTDTQYF
NA,TRBV9,CASSTEGRETQYF
NA,TRBV4-3,CASSQDWQGQPQHF
NA,TRBV4-1,CASSLPTEPYGYTF